The table lists the clone carrying this TCR beta chain with a count of one. Its target is unknown. All patients were mismatch repair deficient, assessed by either PCR or immunohistochemistry. TCRs were sequenced from a few patients responding to pembrolizumab. Sequencing used immunoSEQ multiplex PCR; TCRdb keeps in-frame clones, though not all of them. In the table there are just under 80,000 clones, 80% to 90% of which are singletons. The record originates from a study of PD-1 blockade in mismatch repair-deficient tumors. Study overall: All were previously treated, progressing patients with eleven to twelve mismatch repair-deficient cancer types.

Study-level findings and limits: After pembrolizumab, tumor-resident clones rose rapidly, then generally contracted before radiologic responses.

The CDR3 covers 15 residues. Germline-derived CDR1 and CDR2 are MNHNS and SASEGT. Deletions cut 2 bases from V and 4 bases from J, with 13 bases between. The sample here was peripheral blood, taken 44 weeks after starting pembrolizumab. This TCR came from an adult with mismatch repair-deficient cancer. V is TRBV6-1 and J is TRBJ2-3; tentative D call: TRBD1 (7 bases). The CDR3 is CASSEFGRGADTQYF. Written as DNA, the CDR3 is TGTGCCAGCAGTGAATTTGGCAGGGGGGCAGATACGCAGTATTTT.